This TCR beta chain was captured by sequencing in a study of tumor-infiltrating lymphocytes in primary liver carcinoma. Germline values: CDR1 SGHAT, CDR2 FQNNGV. The CDR3 contains 15 residues. Taking about 20-31 mg of unsorted bulk tissue, the authors co-extracted RNA and DNA. Patients had chronic HBV infection and were treatment-naive. Synthesis of TCR beta cDNA was carried out from about 0.55 ug total RNA with a constant-region primer. Three-round nested multiplex PCR performed with slightly modified ARM-PCR produced the TCR beta libraries. It was with TRBV1-TRBV30 forward primers and a C-beta reverse primer that the first two PCR rounds were run, at 10 cycles each. TCRdb reanalysed the multiplex PCR reads using MiXCR and keeps one entry per CDR3 protein. Among roughly 80,000 distinct CDR3 sequences, 72% were seen once, and the ten largest hold 15% to 20%. Whole-study findings and limits: Merely about 8-24% of top clones occurred in all five tumor regions. Whereas tumor region pairs overlapped more, tumor-adjacent and tumor-blood pairs overlapped less.

Regarding this clonotype: Its antigen is not identified. A read error is likely, as this CDR3 ends without the conserved phenylalanine or tryptophan.

The rearrangement uses TRBV11-2 and TRBJ2-1, with 12 bases lining up with TRBD2. Sequenced input: liver tumor tissue from sampling region 1. Described subset: tumor region T1, superior pole. This sequence was found in a man aged 35 to 55 with primary liver carcinoma and hepatitis B virus infection. The CDR3 spells CAGSPRLAGANEQFL. CDR3 coding DNA: TGTGCCGGCAGCCCGAGACTAGCGGGAGCCAATGAGCAGTTCTTA.